This T cell receptor (beta chain) emerged from a study of T-cell memory formation after mild COVID-19. On the study more broadly: Clustering of TCRs was largely donor specific. General study points: Pre-infection memory already had some responding clones, implying cross-reactive memory joined. Clones that contracted from day 15 to 85 were balanced CD4/CD8, while later expanders leaned CD4+.

Remarks on this clonotype: Its specificity is unknown.

Deletions cut 0 bases from V and 3 bases from J, with 15 bases between. Germline-derived CDR1 and CDR2 are SGHDN and FVKESK. CDR3 size: 16 residues. With constant-segment primers, 5'RACE yielded cDNA libraries of TCR alpha and TCR beta that carried sample barcodes and UMIs. MiXCR was run by TCRdb on the 5' RACE reads, yielding one entry per CDR3 protein. The sample has some 120,000 distinct CDR3 sequences; approximately 6.3% are singletons. The specimen sequenced was PBMCs or a T cell subset sorted from them (not recorded which). The receptor's source is an adult woman who had mild COVID-19 (a few samples of this study predate the infection). Cell type and time point are not known. This chain uses TRBV14 with TRBJ2-7, with D maybe TRBD1 (6 bases). Written as DNA, the CDR3 is TGTGCCAGCAGCCAAGATCTGGGGGCGGCGGGCTACGAGCAGTACTTC. It codes for CASSQDLGAAGYEQYF.